These T cell receptor beta chains were read from a single sample in a study of liver allograft versus peripheral blood T cells. MiXCR was run by TCRdb on the reads, yielding one entry per CDR3 protein. The sample holds about 16,000 distinct CDR3 sequences, around 21% seen once. Receptors were obtained from a human patient who had a liver transplant. T cells may partly derive from the graft donor. CDR3s include the opening cysteine and the closing phenylalanine or tryptophan. D genes are given only for firm matches. A clone size is listed for some rows: how often the clone was seen (once, few, many), or a class if it is expanded.

TRBV28	few	TRBD2	TRBJ2-1	CASSPPVRGNEQFF	TGTGCCAGCAGTCCCCCGGTGCGGGGGAATGAGCAGTTCTTC
TRBV7-9	many	.	TRBJ1-1	CASTLGVGTEAFF	TGTGCCAGCACCCTAGGGGTTGGGACAGAAGCTTTCTTT
TRBV18	medium-sized	.	TRBJ2-7	CASSPRQSYEQYF	TGTGCCAGCTCACCACGACAGTCCTACGAGCAGTACTTC
TRBV28	.	.	TRBJ1-1	CASSLYNVPAFF	TGTGCCAGCAGTTTATACAACGTACCGGCTTTCTTT
TRBV19	few	TRBD2	TRBJ2-5	CASSALAGAFQETQYF	TGTGCCAGTAGTGCATTAGCGGGGGCTTTCCAAGAGACCCAGTACTTC
TRBV6-1	.	.	TRBJ1-2	CASNQLSNYGYTF	TGTGCCAGCAACCAGCTTTCAAACTATGGCTACACCTTC
TRBV9	few	.	TRBJ2-7	CASSAWQFGEAPLDEQYF	TGTGCCAGCAGCGCGTGGCAGTTCGGGGAGGCTCCTCTGGATGAGCAGTACTTC
TRBV18	medium-sized	.	TRBJ2-3	CATSGAGTDTQYF	TGTGCCACCTCGGGGGCGGGCACAGATACGCAGTATTTT
TRBV19	many	.	TRBJ1-1	CASSSRVGNTEAFF	TGTGCCAGTAGTAGCCGGGTAGGGAACACTGAAGCTTTCTTT
TRBV6-5	.	.	TRBJ2-5	CASSEMSWSQETQYF	TGTGCCAGCAGTGAAATGAGTTGGTCCCAAGAGACCCAGTACTTC
TRBV27	.	.	TRBJ2-2	CACSEGRWTGELFF	TGTGCCTGTTCCGAGGGCCGATGGACCGGGGAGCTGTTTTTT
TRBV10-3	medium-sized	TRBD2	TRBJ2-3	CAISEVGGLAGGRADTQYF	TGTGCCATCAGTGAGGTTGGTGGACTAGCGGGAGGGCGCGCAGATACGCAGTATTTT
TRBV11-1	.	.	TRBJ2-7	CASSFAGTTSYEQYF	TGTGCCAGCAGCTTCGCCGGGACAACCTCCTACGAGCAGTACTTC
TRBV6-6	few	TRBD1	TRBJ1-4	CASSSDRVGNEKLFF	TGTGCCAGCAGTTCAGACAGGGTCGGTAATGAAAAACTGTTTTTT
TRBV6-6	many	.	TRBJ2-4	CASSPKNIQYF	TGTGCCAGCAGCCCAAAAAACATTCAGTACTTC
TRBV19	.	.	TRBJ1-6	CASSNTGIRPLHF	TGTGCCAGTAGTAACACCGGGATTCGACCCCTCCACTTT
TRBV6-5	medium-sized	TRBD1	TRBJ2-1	CASSLLGQGNEQFF	TGTGCCAGCAGTCTCCTGGGACAGGGGAATGAGCAGTTCTTC
TRBV6-1	few	.	TRBJ1-5	CASSEDIFGGPVSNQPQHF	TGTGCCAGCAGTGAAGATATCTTCGGCGGCCCGGTGAGCAATCAGCCCCAGCATTTT
TRBV6-1	medium-sized	.	TRBJ2-2	CASSATGRDGGELFF	TGTGCCAGCAGTGCTACAGGGAGAGATGGCGGGGAGCTGTTTTTT
TRBV14	few	TRBD1	TRBJ1-5	CASSRGQAQPQHF	TGTGCCAGCAGCCGGGGACAGGCTCAGCCCCAGCATTTT
TRBV14	.	.	TRBJ1-1	CASSQTAGVNTEAFF	TGTGCCAGCAGCCAAACTGCGGGAGTCAACACTGAAGCTTTCTTT
TRBV7-2	.	.	TRBJ2-1	CASRDRSNEQFF	TGTGCCAGCAGGGACCGAAGCAATGAGCAGTTCTTC
TRBV24-1	many	TRBD2	TRBJ2-3	CATSDSTSGDTQYF	TGTGCCACCAGTGACTCGACTAGCGGGGATACGCAGTATTTT
TRBV6-1	few	.	TRBJ1-2	CASFRVGYTF	TGTGCCAGCTTCAGAGTCGGCTACACCTTC
TRBV27	.	.	TRBJ1-5	CASSLGGSRNQPQHF	TGTGCCAGCAGTTTAGGGGGCTCACGAAACCAGCCCCAGCATTTT
TRBV20-1	.	TRBD2	TRBJ2-7	CSARAGGGAPEQYF	TGCAGTGCTAGAGCGGGCGGGGGGGCCCCTGAGCAGTACTTC
TRBV20-1	few	TRBD1	TRBJ1-1	CSAERQGLTEAFF	TGCAGTGCTGAAAGACAGGGGCTCACTGAAGCTTTCTTT
TRBV7-9	.	TRBD2	TRBJ2-1	CASSLSSGRDYNEQFF	TGTGCCAGCAGCTTATCTAGCGGGAGAGACTACAATGAGCAGTTCTTC
TRBV5-4	few	TRBD1	TRBJ1-2	CASSSLGTGAGYTF	TGTGCCAGCAGCTCCCTCGGGACAGGGGCTGGCTACACCTTC
TRBV6-5	medium-sized	.	TRBJ2-5	CASSYGGGEETQYF	TGTGCCAGCAGTTACGGGGGCGGAGAAGAGACCCAGTACTTC
TRBV10-3	many	.	TRBJ2-5	CAISEDVPQTQYF	TGTGCCATCAGTGAGGACGTCCCGCAGACCCAGTACTTC
TRBV25-1	.	.	TRBJ1-6	CASSEWNGQYNSPLHF	TGTGCCAGCAGTGAATGGAATGGACAGTATAATTCACCCCTCCACTTT